This T cell receptor (beta chain) was sequenced during a study of T cells in Graves' hyperthyroidism and ophthalmopathy. The TCR beta CDR3 regions underwent amplification using RNA transcripts as the source. HTBI primers were the set used in a first-round RT-PCR of the TCR CDR3. TCRdb itself ran the multiplex PCR reads through MiXCR, one entry per CDR3 protein. This sample has about 350,000 distinct CDR3 sequences, with approximately 14% found just once. Those with hyperthyroidism were 18 to 65 years old, newly diagnosed, and ill for under 2 months. V was clipped by 3 bases and J by 2 bases; unmatched bases: 9. CDR3 length: 16 amino acids. CDR1 and CDR2 from the germline V gene are LNHDA and SQIVND (reference sequence). This clonotype was seen ten or more times.

Sequencing was performed on blood. The sequence came from a woman aged 25 to 45 with Graves' hyperthyroidism. V and J are TRBV19 and TRBJ1-2, with 7 bases matching TRBD1. The CDR3 DNA sequence: TGTGCCAGTAGTATCCGGACCGGGACAGCGAACTATGGCTACACCTTC. Translating gives CASSIRTGTANYGYTF.